The 2 T cell receptor beta chains below come from one sample, sequenced in a study of metastatic and nonmetastatic thyroid tumors. TCRdb re-clonotyped the PCR reads through MiXCR. The sample holds over 30,000 clones; under 20% are singletons and the top ten take about 13%. Thyroid surgery was preceded by no treatment in any patient. The sample was tumor tissue. These receptors were taken from a female donor with papillary thyroid cancer or a benign thyroid nodule (not recorded which). Some clones in this sample may be carry-over from other donors' samples.

This clone was detected many times. V and J are TRBV12-3 or TRBV12-4 and TRBJ1-2; maybe TRBD1 (6 bases). Trimming took 5 bases from V and 4 from J, leaving 11 bases between them. The CDR3 is 13 amino acids. The CDR3 DNA follows: TGTGCCAGCAGTCCGGACAGAATCTATGGCTACACCTTC. Protein: CASSPDRIYGYTF.

This clone has a count of ten or more. The chain combines TRBV6-4 with TRBJ2-3; no clear D. The CDR3 length is 12 residues. The V end was cut by 5 bases, the J end by 1 base, with 4 bases between. Germline CDR1 and CDR2: MRHNA and SNTAGT. The CDR3 DNA reads TGTGCCAGCAGTAAACGCACAGATACGCAGTATTTT. Translating gives CASSKRTDTQYF.